These 28 T cell receptor beta chains share one sample of origin, sequenced in a study of blood T cell repertoires in COVID-19. Clones were sequenced by immunoSEQ multiplex PCR, and TCRdb holds only the in-frame ones, with some missing. The table has just over 200,000 clones, around 82% seen once. Sequencing was carried out using peripheral blood. The receptor set was obtained from a woman in her 70s with acute or convalescent COVID-19.

This chain joins TRBV9 and TRBJ2-2; 8 bases are shared with TRBD2. Germline V lookup: CDR1 SGDLS, CDR2 YYNGEE. This CDR3 is 14 amino acids long. The V gene end was trimmed by 9 bases and the J gene end by 4 bases; junction bases not matched to a gene: 8. The CDR3 sequence is CATRTSISTGELFF. CDR3 coding DNA: TGTGCCACCCGGACTAGCATATCCACCGGGGAGCTGTTTTTT.

CDR3: CASSSIDRATEAFF. Here the CDR3 DNA reads TGTGCCAGTAGCAGCATCGACAGGGCCACTGAAGCTTTCTTT. V is TRBV19 and J is TRBJ1-1, with 7 positions matching TRBD1. Unmatched junction bases numbered 8, after V lost 6 bases and J lost 4 bases. This CDR3 spans 14 amino acids. Germline V lookup: CDR1 LNHDA, CDR2 SQIVND (reference sequence).

The gene calls are TRBV30 and TRBJ2-1; 8 bases fit TRBD1. Per germline, CDR1 GTSNPN and CDR2 SVGIG (reference sequence). The V segment lost 2 bases and the J segment 3 bases; nucleotides outside the gene matches: 6. The length of the CDR3 is 15 residues. The CDR3 DNA reads as TGTGCCTGGAGTCGGACAGGGAAATTCTACAATGAGCAGTTCTTC. This sequence encodes CAWSRTGKFYNEQFF. The variable domain in full, completed from reference TRBV30 and TRBJ2-1, reads SQTIHQWPATLVQPVGSPLSLECTVEGTSNPNLYWYRQAAGRGLQLLFYSVGIGQISSEVPQNLSASRPQDRQFILSSKKLLLSDSGFYLCAWSRTGKFYNEQFFGPGTRLTVL.

This rearrangement joins TRBV28 to TRBJ1-2; D may be TRBD1 (5 bases). CDR1 and CDR2 from the germline V gene are MDHEN and SYDVKM. The CDR3 totals 14 residues. The V end was cut by 4 bases, the J end by 3 bases, with 12 bases between. The CDR3, as DNA: TGTGCCAGCAGTTCGATTGACAGATACTATGGCTACACCTTC. Translating gives CASSSIDRYYGYTF.

V gene TRBV7-2 combines with J gene TRBJ1-5; TRBD1 might be the D (5 bases). CDR1 is SGHTA, CDR2 FQGNSA, per germline. The V end was cut by 5 bases, the J end by 1 base, with 12 bases between. This CDR3 is 15 amino acids long. In DNA, the CDR3 is TGTGCCAGCAGCGTTGGACAAACAAGCAATCAGCCCCAGCATTTT. Its protein is CASSVGQTSNQPQHF.

V is TRBV25-1 and J is TRBJ2-1; TRBD2 aligns across 10 bases. With V trimmed by 5 bases and J by 3 bases, 10 bases remained unmatched. From germline, CDR1 is MGHDK and CDR2 SYGVNS. The CDR3 extends over 17 amino acids. CDR3 nucleotides: TGTGCCAGCAGTTCTCAAGGAAGGACTAGCGGCTACAATGAGCAGTTCTTC. It yields the protein CASSSQGRTSGYNEQFF.

This clone has only a few counts. The chain has TRBV9 and TRBJ1-1; 7 positions agree with TRBD1. V was clipped by 2 bases and J by 1 base; unmatched bases: 2. CDR1 and CDR2 from the germline V gene are SGDLS and YYNGEE. This CDR3 comprises 14 residues. The CDR3 sequence is CASSVTGRNTEAFF. The CDR3, as DNA: TGTGCCAGCAGCGTGACAGGGAGGAACACTGAAGCTTTCTTT.

This clone turned up a few times. The chain employs TRBV28 and TRBJ2-3; the D gene is possibly TRBD1 (5 bases). This CDR3 region has 13 residues. Trimming cost V 8 bases and J 2 bases, with 11 bases left between them. The germline V gene encodes CDR1 MDHEN and CDR2 SYDVKM. The CDR3 is CASSGQNTDTQYF. The CDR3 bases are TGTGCCAGCTCTGGACAAAACACAGATACGCAGTATTTT.

The chain carries TRBV9 and TRBJ2-2; 9 nucleotides line up with TRBD1. Looked up from germline, CDR1 is SGDLS and CDR2 is YYNGEE. This CDR3 comprises 15 residues. The V gene end was trimmed by 4 bases and the J gene end by 5 bases; junction bases not matched to a gene: 6. In DNA form, the CDR3 reads TGTGCCAGCAGCCTATCGACAGGGGGGACCGGGGAGCTGTTTTTT. Protein product: CASSLSTGGTGELFF. Using reference TRBV9 and TRBJ2-2 for the parts outside the CDR3, the full variable domain is DSGVTQTPKHLITATGQRVTLRCSPRSGDLSVYWYQQSLDQGLQFLIQYYNGEERAKGNILERFSAQQFPDLHSELNLSSLELGDSALYFCASSLSTGGTGELFFGEGSRLTVL.

This rearrangement joins TRBV6-5 to TRBJ2-7, with TRBD1 as a possible D gene (6 bases). V lost 7 bases to trimming and J lost 6 bases, with 16 bases between them. Germline assignment: CDR1 MNHEY and CDR2 SVGAGI. This CDR3 spans 13 amino acids. For the CDR3, the DNA is TGTGCCAGCACCAACAACAGGGCTGGCGAGCAGTACTTC. It codes for CASTNNRAGEQYF.

V gene TRBV28 combines with J gene TRBJ1-1; 7 bases map to TRBD1. The CDR3 extends over 14 amino acids. The germline gives CDR1 MDHEN, CDR2 SYDVKM. The ends lost 6 bases at V and 1 base at J; junction bases unmatched: 5. CDR3 bases: TGTGCCAGCAGGCAGGGGGAACAGAACACTGAAGCTTTCTTT. Its protein product is CASRQGEQNTEAFF.

As regards this clone: Other DNA sequences in this specimen translate into the identical CDR3. The V gene is TRBV20-1, the J gene TRBJ2-5, with D unclear. The length of the CDR3 is 10 residues. In germline, CDR1 is DFQATT, CDR2 SNEGSKA (reference sequence). With 3 bases removed from V and 5 bases from J, the gap between germline ends came to 4 bases. The CDR3 nucleotides read TGCAGTGCTAGGGAGGAGACCCAGTACTTC. Residues: CSAREETQYF.

V and J are TRBV2 and TRBJ1-5, with D maybe TRBD1 (6 bases). The V and J ends lost 6 bases and 5 bases respectively, with 11 bases between them. Germline lookup yields CDR1 SNHLY and CDR2 FYNNEI. This CDR3 has 13 residues. The CDR3 nucleotides are TGTGCCAGCAGACAGGGTACGGATCAGCCCCAGCATTTT. Translating gives CASRQGTDQPQHF.

The chain has TRBV2 and TRBJ1-5; 8 nucleotides align to TRBD1. Looked up from germline, CDR1 is SNHLY and CDR2 is FYNNEI. The CDR3 is 17 amino acids. Trimming cost V 8 bases and J 3 bases; bases outside gene matches: 15. The CDR3 DNA sequence: TGTGCCAGCCGAATCGGAAAATCAGGGGGCCACAATCAGCCCCAGCATTTT. Translation gives CASRIGKSGGHNQPQHF.

V is TRBV11-3 and J is TRBJ1-1; D is possibly TRBD1 (6 bases). Germline-derived CDR1 and CDR2 are SGHNT and YENEEA. V shed 1 base and J shed 7 bases, with 7 bases lying between them. This CDR3 has 12 residues. In DNA, the CDR3 is TGTGCCAGCAGCTTAGGAGGGGGTGAAGCTTTCTTT. Translating gives CASSLGGGEAFF.

The chain recombines TRBV9 with TRBJ2-7; 8 nucleotides line up with TRBD2. V trimming: 1 base; J trimming: 5 bases; junction bases outside the gene matches: 11. This CDR3 comprises 16 residues. The V gene's germline CDR1 is SGDLS and CDR2 YYNGEE. For the CDR3, the DNA is TGTGCCAGCAGCGTACAAGCGGGAGCTTTGCGGGACGAGCAGTACTTC. Its translation is CASSVQAGALRDEQYF. Together with reference TRBV9 and TRBJ2-7, the CDR3 gives the full variable domain: DSGVTQTPKHLITATGQRVTLRCSPRSGDLSVYWYQQSLDQGLQFLIQYYNGEERAKGNILERFSAQQFPDLHSELNLSSLELGDSALYFCASSVQAGALRDEQYFGPGTRLTVT.

J is TRBJ2-3 and V is TRBV24-1; tentative D call: TRBD1 (5 bases). This CDR3 has 16 amino acids. The germline V gene has CDR1 KGHDR and CDR2 SFDVKD. V was trimmed by 1 base and J by 5 bases, leaving 15 bases between them. Here the CDR3 DNA reads TGTGCCACCAGTGATTTAGACTCAGGGCAGGGAGATACGCAGTATTTT. Residues: CATSDLDSGQGDTQYF.

The chain uses TRBV5-4 and TRBJ2-1, with a weak D call TRBD1 (7 bases). The CDR3 is made up of 16 amino acids. V was clipped by 4 bases and J by 5 bases, with 19 bases between them. Germline CDR1 SGHNT, CDR2 YYREEE (reference sequence). CDR3 protein: CASSRGQGGSDNEQFF. CDR3 DNA: TGTGCCAGCAGCCGAGGGCAGGGGGGATCGGACAATGAGCAGTTCTTC.

The chain joins TRBV24-1 to TRBJ2-2, with 7 bases that match TRBD2. The junction had 10 bases not matched to a gene; V was cut back by 4 bases and J by 0 bases. The CDR3 is made up of 18 amino acids. CDR1 is KGHDR and CDR2 is SFDVKD in the germline V gene. CDR3 loop: CATSDQTSRWPNTGELFF. DNA for the CDR3: TGTGCCACCAGTGACCAGACTAGCCGATGGCCGAACACCGGGGAGCTGTTTTTT.

The chain is built from TRBV27 and TRBJ2-2; 8 positions agree with TRBD1. CDR3 length equals 17 residues. Germline V gives CDR1 MNHEY, CDR2 SMNVEV (reference sequence). The V gene end was trimmed by 3 bases and the J gene end by 4 bases; junction bases not matched to a gene: 10. The DNA of the CDR3 is TGTGCCAGCAGTTTCATATCCGGGACAGGACGCACCGGGGAGCTGTTTTTT. Encoded protein: CASSFISGTGRTGELFF.

The genes are TRBV2 and TRBJ1-4; 7 nucleotides agree with TRBD1. This CDR3 is built from 16 residues. Germline loops: CDR1 SNHLY, CDR2 FYNNEI. The junction had 7 bases not matched to a gene; V was cut back by 1 base and J by 5 bases. The CDR3 loop is CASSEGPQGLNEKLFF. The CDR3 DNA reads as TGTGCCAGCAGTGAAGGGCCACAGGGGCTGAATGAAAAACTGTTTTTT.

The chain recombines TRBV2 with TRBJ1-1, with 8 bases that match TRBD1. Germline CDR1 reads SNHLY; CDR2 reads FYNNEI. With 3 bases clipped from V and 1 base from J, the junction kept 4 bases outside the gene matches. The CDR3 extends over 15 amino acids. The CDR3 region is CASSDRGRENTEAFF. CDR3 nucleotide sequence: TGTGCCAGCAGTGACAGGGGGCGCGAGAACACTGAAGCTTTCTTT. Supplemented by reference TRBV2 and TRBJ1-1, the full variable domain reads EPEVTQTPSHQVTQMGQEVILRCVPISNHLYFYWYRQILGQKVEFLVSFYNNEISEKSEIFDDQFSVERPDGSNFTLKIRSTKLEDSAMYFCASSDRGRENTEAFFGQGTRLTVV.

The V and J genes are TRBV24-1 and TRBJ2-3; TRBD2 might be the D (5 bases). The V gene's germline CDR1 is KGHDR and CDR2 SFDVKD. The CDR3 extends over 13 amino acids. V was trimmed by 7 bases and J by 6 bases, leaving 13 bases between them. CDR3 protein: CATRDSPADTQYF. DNA for the CDR3: TGTGCCACCAGGGACTCCCCAGCCGATACGCAGTATTTT.

The chain links TRBV19 to TRBJ2-2; no clear D gene. The CDR3 covers 14 residues. Germline CDR1 reads LNHDA; CDR2 reads SQIVND (reference sequence). The V end was cut by 6 bases, the J end by 7 bases, with 15 bases between. The CDR3: CASRPIATSGELFF. CDR3 nucleotides: TGTGCCAGTAGGCCGATAGCAACGAGCGGGGAGCTGTTTTTT.

In its sample, this clone was seen once. This sample also contains other DNA sequences that code for the same CDR3. The chain joins TRBV3-1 (or the pseudogene TRBV3-2) to TRBJ2-3; D is ambiguous. V shed 0 bases and J shed 0 bases, with 4 bases lying between them. Germline V gives CDR1 LGHDT, CDR2 YNNKEL (reference sequence). This CDR3 contains 14 residues. The CDR3 protein is CASSQDLSTDTQYF. The CDR3 DNA reads TGTGCCAGCAGCCAAGATCTGAGCACAGATACGCAGTATTTT.

This clone was seen only a few times. The V and J genes are TRBV3-1 (or the pseudogene TRBV3-2) and TRBJ2-3, with 8 bases lining up with TRBD2. The CDR3 has 17 amino acids. Germline loops: CDR1 LGHDT, CDR2 YNNKEL (reference sequence). The V gene end was trimmed by 3 bases and the J gene end by 2 bases; junction bases not matched to a gene: 10. As DNA, the CDR3 is TGTGCCAGCAGCCACGTCAGGGCGGGAGGTGCCACAGATACGCAGTATTTT. It codes for CASSHVRAGGATDTQYF.

The chain uses TRBV19 and TRBJ1-5; D possibly corresponds to TRBD1 (6 bases). V was cut by 2 bases and J by 4 bases, with 18 bases left in between. The CDR3 consists of 17 residues. CDR1 LNHDA and CDR2 SQIVND come from the germline V gene (reference sequence). In nucleotides, the CDR3 is TGTGCCAGTAGTATACCGAAAGGGGGAAGCCTTAATCAGCCCCAGCATTTT. Its protein is CASSIPKGGSLNQPQHF.

The chain uses TRBV29-1 and TRBJ1-1; unclear D gene. With 3 bases removed from V and 0 bases from J, the gap between germline ends came to 8 bases. CDR3 length: 13 amino acids. Germline loops: CDR1 SQVTM, CDR2 ANQGSEA. CDR3 nucleotides: TGCAGCGTTGAGAGGAGGTTGAACACTGAAGCTTTCTTT. Translating gives CSVERRLNTEAFF. Full variable domain (outside the CDR3, taken from reference TRBV29-1 and TRBJ1-1): SAVISQKPSRDICQRGTSLTIQCQVDSQVTMMFWYRQQPGQSLTLIATANQGSEATYESGFVIDKFPISRPNLTFSTLTVSNMSPEDSSIYLCSVERRLNTEAFFGQGTRLTVV.